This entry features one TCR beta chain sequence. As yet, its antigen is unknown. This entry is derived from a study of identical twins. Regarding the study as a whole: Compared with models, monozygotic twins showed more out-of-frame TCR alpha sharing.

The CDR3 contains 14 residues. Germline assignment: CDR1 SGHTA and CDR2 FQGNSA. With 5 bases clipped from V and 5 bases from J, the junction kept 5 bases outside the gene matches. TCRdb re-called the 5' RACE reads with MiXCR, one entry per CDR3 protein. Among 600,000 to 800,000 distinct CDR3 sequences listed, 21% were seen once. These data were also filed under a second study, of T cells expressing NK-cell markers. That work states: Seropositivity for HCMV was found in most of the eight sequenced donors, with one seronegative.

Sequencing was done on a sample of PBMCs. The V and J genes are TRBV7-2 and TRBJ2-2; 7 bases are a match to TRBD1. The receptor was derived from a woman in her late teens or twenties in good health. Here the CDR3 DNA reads TGTGCCAGCAGCCCAGGGGGTTTTACCGGGGAGCTGTTTTTT. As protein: CASSPGGFTGELFF.